These 17 T cell receptor beta chains came from one sample sequenced in a study of spatial heterogeneity in lung cancer. Time point indicated: blood at routine non-recurrence follow-up after resection. MiXCR was run by TCRdb on the 5' RACE reads, yielding one entry per CDR3 protein. Of 55,000 to 75,000 distinct CDR3 sequences listed, roughly 8.9% are singletons. This specimen was PBMCs, taken at follow-up. These receptors originate from a female donor with early-stage non-small cell lung cancer.

This clonotype appeared many times. The rearrangement joins TRBV28 to TRBJ2-3; TRBD2 agrees at 8 bases. CDR3 length: 15 amino acids. Looked up from germline, CDR1 is MDHEN and CDR2 is SYDVKM. Trimming at V came to 2 bases and at J to 5 bases, leaving 6 bases not matched to a gene. The CDR3 bases are TGTGCCAGCAGTTTAGTCGGGAGGGCCTTAGATACGCAGTATTTT. Its protein is CASSLVGRALDTQYF.

This clonotype has a count of ten or more. The chain couples TRBV28 to TRBJ2-3; 7 nucleotides match TRBD1. This CDR3 has 13 amino acids. The junction had 6 bases not matched to a gene; V was cut back by 6 bases and J by 6 bases. Germline assignment: CDR1 MDHEN and CDR2 SYDVKM. The CDR3 spells CASRTGAGDTQYF. CDR3 DNA sequence: TGTGCCAGCAGAACAGGGGCAGGGGATACGCAGTATTTT. The variable domain in full, with the rest retrieved from reference TRBV28 and TRBJ2-3, is DVKVTQSSRYLVKRTGEKVFLECVQDMDHENMFWYRQDPGLGLRLIYFSYDVKMKEKGDIPEGYSVSREKKERFSLILESASTNQTSMYLCASRTGAGDTQYFGPGTRLTVL.

This clonotype was counted ten times or more. The rearrangement links TRBV4-1 to TRBJ2-6; no reliable D call. CDR3 length: 14 amino acids. V lost 5 bases and J 1 base, leaving 6 bases between the germline ends. Germline V gives CDR1 MGHRA, CDR2 YSYEKL. CDR3 region: CASSWSSGANVLTF. As DNA, the CDR3 is TGCGCCAGCAGCTGGAGTTCTGGGGCCAACGTCCTGACTTTC.

The chain links TRBV10-3 to TRBJ2-5; D may be TRBD1 or TRBD2 (6 bases each). V lost 9 bases to trimming and J lost 0 bases, with 14 bases between them. The CDR3 is 14 amino acids. Germline V gene lookup returns CDR1 ENHRY and CDR2 SYGVKD. The CDR3 protein is CAIRGTLNQETQYF. The CDR3, as DNA: TGTGCCATTCGCGGGACACTAAACCAAGAGACCCAGTACTTC.

This clonotype was seen many times. The rearrangement joins TRBV20-1 to TRBJ2-7; 7 nucleotides align to TRBD1. The CDR3 is 13 amino acids. V was clipped by 2 bases and J by 3 bases; unmatched bases: 4. CDR1 and CDR2 (germline): DFQATT, SNEGSKA (reference sequence). In DNA, the CDR3 is TGCAGTGCTAGACACGGGACAGACTACGAGCAGTACTTC. It codes for CSARHGTDYEQYF.

As regards this clonotype: A much more abundant neighbour one base away suggests this may be a read error. The chain combines TRBV7-9 with TRBJ2-5, with D perhaps TRBD1 (5 bases). Per the germline V gene, CDR1 is SEHNR and CDR2 is FQNEAQ (reference sequence). Trimming removed 5 bases at V and 7 bases at J, with 20 bases between. This CDR3 comprises 15 residues. The CDR3 nucleotides are TGTGCCAGCAGCCGAAGGATGACGGCCCAGGGGACCCAGTACTTC. Translating gives CASSRRMTAQGTQYF.

This clonotype came up many times. The V call is TRBV29-1, the J call TRBJ1-1; D is ambiguous. V shed 6 bases and J shed 7 bases, with 12 bases lying between them. There are 11 residues in the CDR3. Germline CDR1 reads SQVTM; CDR2 reads ANQGSEA. The CDR3 bases are TGCAGCGTGTCTGGACCTATTGAAGCTTTCTTT. The encoded protein is CSVSGPIEAFF.

The rearrangement uses TRBV5-1 and TRBJ2-7, with D maybe TRBD2 (5 bases). The ends were cut back, 4 bases at V and 5 bases at J, with 16 bases in the middle. Germline V gene lookup returns CDR1 SGHRS and CDR2 YFSETQ. This CDR3 contains 14 residues. CDR3 sequence: CASSRLGVDDEQYF. The CDR3 bases are TGCGCCAGCAGCCGCCTGGGAGTGGATGACGAGCAGTACTTC. The full variable domain, in which reference TRBV5-1 and TRBJ2-7 provide the parts outside the CDR3, is KAGVTQTPRYLIKTRGQQVTLSCSPISGHRSVSWYQQTPGQGLQFLFEYFSETQRNKGNFPGRFSGRQFSNSRSEMNVSTLELGDSALYLCASSRLGVDDEQYFGPGTRLTVT.

The V and J genes are TRBV7-3 and TRBJ2-1; TRBD2 matches at 14 bases. Germline assignment: CDR1 SGHTA and CDR2 FQGTGA. The trim removed 5 bases at V and 7 bases at J, leaving 10 bases unmatched. CDR3 length equals 17 residues. The CDR3, as DNA: TGTGCCAGCAGCCCAGGGACTAGCGGGAGTCTAGGTAATGAGCAGTTCTTC. This translates into CASSPGTSGSLGNEQFF. The complete variable domain, with remaining parts taken from reference TRBV7-3 and TRBJ2-1, reads GAGVSQTPSNKVTEKGKYVELRCDPISGHTALYWYRQSLGQGPEFLIYFQGTGAADDSGLPNDRFFAVRPEGSVSTLKIQRTERGDSAVYLCASSPGTSGSLGNEQFFGPGTRLTVL.

This clonotype was recorded at least ten times. The rearrangement uses TRBV28 and TRBJ2-7, with a weak D call TRBD2 (5 bases). This CDR3 has 11 residues. V shed 6 bases and J shed 9 bases, with 12 bases lying between them. Germline assignment: CDR1 MDHEN and CDR2 SYDVKM. The CDR3, as DNA: TGTGCCAGCAGCCTCCCTGGAGGGCAGTACTTC. Translating gives CASSLPGGQYF.

This clonotype was recorded at least ten times. The chain combines TRBV24-1 with TRBJ2-2; D perhaps matches TRBD2 (5 bases). Germline CDR1 KGHDR, CDR2 SFDVKD. The V end lost 2 bases, the J end lost 7 bases, and 10 bases lay between the germline ends. CDR3 length: 14 residues. CDR3 amino acids: CATSDSSRVGELFF. DNA of the CDR3: TGTGCCACCAGTGATTCATCGAGGGTCGGGGAGCTGTTTTTT.

This clonotype was seen repeatedly, ten times or more. The chain uses TRBV5-1 and TRBJ2-2; 12 bases align to TRBD2. This CDR3 is built from 15 residues. Trimming removed 7 bases from V and 5 bases from J; junction bases left unmatched: 6. Germline-derived CDR1 and CDR2 are SGHRS and YFSETQ. CDR3 protein: CASRRLAGETGELFF. Written as DNA, the CDR3 is TGCGCCAGCCGACGACTAGCGGGAGAAACCGGGGAGCTGTTTTTT.

The V call is TRBV20-1, the J call TRBJ2-4; D is ambiguous. The V end lost 2 bases, the J end lost 8 bases, and 4 bases lay between the germline ends. CDR1 and CDR2 (germline): DFQATT, SNEGSKA (reference sequence). This CDR3 spans 10 amino acids. The CDR3 loop reads CSARTDIQYF. DNA of the CDR3: TGCAGTGCTAGAACGGACATTCAGTACTTC.

This clonotype was seen repeatedly, ten times or more. The chain carries TRBV3-1 and TRBJ2-7, with 9 positions matching TRBD2. Germline values: CDR1 LGHDT, CDR2 YNNKEL (reference sequence). The CDR3 has 15 amino acids. With V trimmed by 1 base and J by 1 base, 2 bases remained unmatched. The CDR3 sequence: CASSQGLAGSYEQYF. CDR3 DNA sequence: TGTGCCAGCAGCCAAGGGCTAGCGGGGTCCTACGAGCAGTACTTC.

This clonotype was counted between two and nine times. The chain recombines TRBV29-1 with TRBJ1-1, with TRBD1 as a possible D gene (6 bases). This CDR3 has 14 residues. CDR1 and CDR2 from the germline V gene are SQVTM and ANQGSEA. V lost 0 bases and J lost 6, with 14 bases in between. The CDR3 region has the DNA TGCAGCGTTGAAGATCCACGCCGGGGGCCTGAAGCTTTCTTT. It codes for CSVEDPRRGPEAFF.

This clonotype showed up many times. The chain links TRBV18 to TRBJ2-4, with D perhaps being TRBD1 or TRBD2 (5 bases each). The length of the CDR3 is 16 residues. V lost 1 base and J lost 3, with 13 bases in between. Germline V gene lookup returns CDR1 KGHSH and CDR2 LQKENI. CDR3 nucleotide sequence: TGTGCCAGCTCACCACTCTTGATTGGGGGCAAAAACATTCAGTACTTC. It specifies CASSPLLIGGKNIQYF.

The chain is built from TRBV9 and TRBJ2-2; D is unresolved. The length of the CDR3 is 14 residues. Germline V gene data show CDR1 as SGDLS and CDR2 as YYNGEE. The V gene lost 0 bases and the J gene lost 1 base, with 4 bases spanning the gap. CDR3 nucleotides: TGTGCCAGCAGCGTAGTAGGGAACACCGGGGAGCTGTTTTTT. Its translation: CASSVVGNTGELFF.